The 23 T cell receptor beta chains listed next were all sequenced from one sample in a study of blood T cell repertoires in COVID-19 (dated by TCRdb to the early 2020s). Libraries were made using the immunoSEQ multiplex PCR assay. The immuneACCESS repertoire file appears here via TCRdb, limited to in-frame rearrangements. These files lack a portion of the clones; in checked studies, under half of the deficit traces to unresolved V genes, and the cause of the others is not known. This sample holds over 90,000 clones; more than 75% were observed only once. The top ten hold around 3% of the sample. The sequencing input was peripheral blood. The receptors were gathered from a man in his fifties or sixties with active or convalescent COVID-19.

With respect to this clone: This sample includes further DNA sequences coding for the same CDR3. This chain connects TRBV19 to TRBJ1-5, with D perhaps matching TRBD1 (5 bases). Germline CDR1 LNHDA, CDR2 SQIVND (reference sequence). This CDR3 has 13 residues. Trimming stripped 2 bases from V and 6 bases from J, with 8 bases between. In DNA, the CDR3 is TGTGCCAGTAGTATACAGGGCGGTCAGCCCCAGCATTTT. Residues: CASSIQGGQPQHF. Variable domain in full (rest from reference TRBV19 and TRBJ1-5): DGGITQSPKYLFRKEGQNVTLSCEQNLNHDAMYWYRQDPGQGLRLIYYSQIVNDFQKGDIAEGYSVSREKKESFPLTVTSAQKNPTAFYLCASSIQGGQPQHFGDGTRLSIL.

J is TRBJ2-7 and V is TRBV20-1; D remains unclear. The CDR3 is 9 amino acids. Germline-derived CDR1 and CDR2 are DFQATT and SNEGSKA (reference sequence). Trimming cost V 7 bases and J 3 bases, with 4 bases left between them. CDR3 in amino acids: CSVNYEQYF. The DNA for the CDR3 is TGCAGTGTTAACTACGAGCAGTACTTC.

Comments on this clone: This sample includes further DNA sequences coding for the same CDR3. V gene TRBV12-3 or TRBV12-4 combines with J gene TRBJ1-2; no reliable D call. The CDR3 loop spans 12 amino acids. Trimming took 3 bases from V and 3 from J, leaving 5 bases between them. CDR3 in amino acids: CASSFGDYGYTF. The CDR3 DNA is TGTGCCAGCAGTTTTGGAGACTATGGCTACACCTTC.

This chain joins TRBV6-5 and TRBJ1-3; 8 bases agree with TRBD1. The CDR3 contains 15 residues. Trimming removed 6 bases from V and 0 bases from J; junction bases left unmatched: 4. In germline, CDR1 is MNHEY, CDR2 SVGAGI. CDR3 amino acids: CASSLGTGSGNTIYF. The CDR3 DNA sequence: TGTGCCAGCAGCCTCGGGACAGGCTCTGGAAACACCATATATTTT.

The rearrangement links TRBV5-1 to TRBJ2-2; the match to TRBD1 covers 7 bases. The V gene's germline CDR1 is SGHRS and CDR2 YFSETQ. The CDR3 sequence is 16 residues long. Trimming cost V 6 bases and J 4 bases; bases outside gene matches: 12. The DNA of the CDR3 is TGCGCCAGCATCCCATGGGACAGAGAGGGCACCGGGGAGCTGTTTTTT. As protein: CASIPWDREGTGELFF.

Turning to this clone: The sample holds other DNA sequences that translate to the same CDR3. This sequence joins TRBV5-1 and TRBJ1-4; D call uncertain. This CDR3 has 14 residues. CDR1 is SGHRS, CDR2 YFSETQ, per germline. V shed 0 bases and J shed 8 bases, with 11 bases lying between them. The CDR3 nucleotides read TGCGCCAGCAGCTTGGGGCAGGCGAACGAAAAACTGTTTTTT. Amino acids: CASSLGQANEKLFF.

The J gene is TRBJ2-3, the V gene TRBV27, with TRBD1 matching 8 bases. CDR1 and CDR2 (germline): MNHEY, SMNVEV (reference sequence). The CDR3 has 16 residues. V lost 9 bases, J lost 0 bases, and 11 bases stayed unmatched. The CDR3 spells CASQLRTGTSTDTQYF. CDR3 DNA sequence: TGTGCCAGTCAACTCAGGACAGGGACTAGCACAGATACGCAGTATTTT.

The rearrangement uses TRBV6-6 and TRBJ2-3; no definite D call. This CDR3 spans 16 amino acids. Trimming took 0 bases from V and 1 from J, leaving 11 bases between them. CDR1 is MNHNY and CDR2 is SVGAGI in the germline V gene (reference sequence). CDR3 sequence: CASSYSATAGTDTQYF. The CDR3 nucleotides read TGTGCCAGCAGTTACTCGGCTACAGCAGGCACAGATACGCAGTATTTT.

The genes are TRBV29-1 and TRBJ2-5; TRBD1 matches at 9 bases. This CDR3 comprises 12 residues. Germline V CDR1 and CDR2: SQVTM, ANQGSEA. Trimming cost V 4 bases and J 3 bases; bases outside gene matches: 0. DNA for the CDR3: TGCAGCGTTGGGACAGGGGAAGAGACCCAGTACTTC. Translating gives CSVGTGEETQYF.

The genes are TRBV7-8 and TRBJ1-2; D is possibly TRBD1 (5 bases). This CDR3 contains 14 residues. V was shortened by 5 bases and J by 5 bases, with 15 bases between the two germline ends. The germline gives CDR1 SGHVS, CDR2 FQNEAQ. In nucleotides, the CDR3 is TGTGCCAGCAGCCCCCGGGACGGGGGGTATGGCTACACCTTC. Translation: CASSPRDGGYGYTF.

The chain employs TRBV7-9 and TRBJ1-4; no reliable D call. Germline V CDR1 and CDR2: SEHNR, FQNEAQ (reference sequence). The ends were cut back, 4 bases at V and 2 bases at J, with 8 bases in the middle. This CDR3 spans 14 amino acids. The CDR3 region has the DNA TGTGCCAGCAGCTCCCCTGTGACTAATGAAAAACTGTTTTTT. Translated: CASSSPVTNEKLFF.

In DNA form, the CDR3 reads TGCGCCAGCAGCCTGGACAGGGGGCTGGGAAAGAACACTGAAGCTTTCTTT. It codes for CASSLDRGLGKNTEAFF. The chain joins TRBV4-1 to TRBJ1-1; 11 nucleotides match TRBD1. Trimming took 4 bases from V and 1 from J; bases not matched to a gene: 8. The CDR3 covers 17 residues. In germline, CDR1 is MGHRA, CDR2 YSYEKL.

This sequence joins TRBV12-3 or TRBV12-4 and TRBJ1-2, with D uncertain. CDR3 size: 12 residues. V was pared by 6 bases and J by 6 bases, with 11 bases between. Written as DNA, the CDR3 is TGTGCCAGCAGCCTTCTGCGGCATGGCTACACCTTC. It yields the protein CASSLLRHGYTF.

This clone was seen just once. V gene TRBV10-1 combines with J gene TRBJ2-2; 10 nucleotides line up with TRBD2. The junction had 3 bases not matched to a gene; V was cut back by 2 bases and J by 6 bases. This CDR3 comprises 15 residues. Germline lookup yields CDR1 WNHNN and CDR2 SYGVQD (reference sequence). Written as DNA, the CDR3 is TGCGCCAGCAGTGAGGTAGCGGGGGGCTCCGGGGAGCTGTTTTTT. Translated: CASSEVAGGSGELFF.

The chain couples TRBV15 to TRBJ2-1, with TRBD2 matching over 10 bases. The ends lost 0 bases at V and 4 bases at J; junction bases unmatched: 6. This CDR3 spans 17 amino acids. Germline V gene data show CDR1 as LNHNV and CDR2 as YYDKDF (reference sequence). In DNA, the CDR3 is TGTGCCACCAGCAGAGATCCAGCGGGGGGGTCTTACAATGAGCAGTTCTTC. Protein: CATSRDPAGGSYNEQFF.

This chain joins TRBV4-1 and TRBJ2-1; TRBD2 matches at 10 bases. The V gene's germline CDR1 is MGHRA and CDR2 YSYEKL. V lost 4 bases and J lost 7; bases outside the gene matches: 1. The CDR3 totals 13 residues. In DNA form, the CDR3 reads TGCGCCAGCAGCCTAGCGGGGGGAAATGAGCAGTTCTTC. Translated, it gives CASSLAGGNEQFF.

The chain links TRBV5-8 to TRBJ2-1, with D possibly matching TRBD1 (5 bases). Deletions cut 0 bases from V and 5 bases from J, with 12 bases between. CDR1 SGHTS and CDR2 YDEGEE come from the germline V gene. The CDR3 contains 15 residues. The CDR3 nucleotides read TGTGCCAGCAGCTTGGTGGGGTCCAGGGACAATGAGCAGTTCTTC. Protein: CASSLVGSRDNEQFF.

There are a few counts of this clone. The chain couples TRBV19 to TRBJ2-3, with D possibly TRBD1 on 5 matching bases. V lost 2 bases to trimming and J lost 0 bases, with 9 bases between them. CDR1 LNHDA and CDR2 SQIVND come from the germline V gene (reference sequence). The CDR3 has 15 amino acids. The CDR3 bases are TGTGCCAGTAGTATAAGGGGATCTAGCACAGATACGCAGTATTTT. Translation: CASSIRGSSTDTQYF.

This chain links TRBV6-5 with TRBJ1-1; a weak D match, TRBD1 (6 bases). Trimming took 5 bases from V and 0 from J, leaving 13 bases between them. Germline CDR1 reads MNHEY; CDR2 reads SVGAGI. The CDR3 is made up of 15 amino acids. In DNA, the CDR3 is TGTGCCAGCAGTCCCGGGACACCTATGAACACTGAAGCTTTCTTT. It codes for CASSPGTPMNTEAFF.

This chain links TRBV30 with TRBJ1-2, with 7 bases fitting TRBD1. This CDR3 is 13 amino acids long. Germline lookup yields CDR1 GTSNPN and CDR2 SVGIG (reference sequence). V lost 2 bases, J lost 8 bases, and 8 bases stayed unmatched. CDR3 residues: CAWSHSGGRGYTF. CDR3 sequence (DNA): TGTGCCTGGAGTCATTCAGGGGGAAGGGGCTACACCTTC.

The chain joins TRBV9 to TRBJ1-4; the match to TRBD1 covers 10 bases. This CDR3 is built from 15 residues. Unmatched junction bases numbered 5, after V lost 4 bases and J lost 5 bases. Germline V gene lookup returns CDR1 SGDLS and CDR2 YYNGEE. CDR3 in amino acids: CASSPRTGGNEKLFF. Written as DNA, the CDR3 is TGTGCCAGCAGCCCGAGGACAGGGGGAAATGAAAAACTGTTTTTT.

The chain carries TRBV11-2 and TRBJ1-2; 10 bases agree with TRBD1. The CDR3 totals 13 residues. CDR1 and CDR2 from the germline V gene are SGHAT and FQNNGV. The J segment lost 6 bases and the V segment lost 5 bases, leaving 3 bases of the junction unmatched. In nucleotides, the CDR3 is TGTGCCAGCAGCCAAGGACAGGGGGATGGCTACACCTTC. It encodes CASSQGQGDGYTF.

The chain employs TRBV4-3 and TRBJ2-7; D is possibly TRBD1 (5 bases). The ends were cut back, 3 bases at V and 2 bases at J, with 11 bases in the middle. The CDR3 runs to 14 residues. Germline CDR1 reads LGHNA; CDR2 reads YSLEER. CDR3 loop: CASSQDAGTYEQYF. CDR3 bases: TGCGCCAGCAGCCAGGACGCAGGGACCTACGAGCAGTACTTC.